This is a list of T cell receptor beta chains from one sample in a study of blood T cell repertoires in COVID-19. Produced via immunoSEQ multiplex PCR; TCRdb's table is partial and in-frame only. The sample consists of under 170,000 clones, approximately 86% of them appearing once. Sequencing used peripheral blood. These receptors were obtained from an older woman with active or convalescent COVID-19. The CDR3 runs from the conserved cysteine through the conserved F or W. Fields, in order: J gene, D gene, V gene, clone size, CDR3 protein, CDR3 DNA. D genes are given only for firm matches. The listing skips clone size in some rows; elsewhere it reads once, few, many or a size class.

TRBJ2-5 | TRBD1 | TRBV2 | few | CASSGGQGRTQYF | TGTGCCAGCAGTGGGGGACAGGGGCGAACCCAGTACTTC
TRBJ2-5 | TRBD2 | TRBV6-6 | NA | CASSRSLAGLGGTQYF | TGTGCCAGCAGCAGGTCACTAGCGGGTTTAGGCGGGACCCAGTACTTC
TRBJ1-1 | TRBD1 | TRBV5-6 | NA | CASTKTGANTEAFF | TGTGCCAGCACCAAAACAGGGGCTAACACTGAAGCTTTCTTT
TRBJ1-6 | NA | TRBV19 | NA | CASSTHQGSSSYNSPLHF | TGTGCCAGTAGTACCCACCAGGGGTCGAGCTCCTATAATTCACCCCTCCACTTT
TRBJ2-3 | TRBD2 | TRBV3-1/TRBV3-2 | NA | CASSHRRGGHTDTQYF | TGTGCCAGCAGCCACCGTCGGGGGGGCCACACAGATACGCAGTATTTT
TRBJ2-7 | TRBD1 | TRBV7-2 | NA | CASSQDRGWDEQYF | TGTGCCAGCAGCCAAGACAGGGGTTGGGACGAGCAGTACTTC
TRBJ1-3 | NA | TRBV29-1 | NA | CSVGKGFSGNTIYF | TGCAGCGTTGGGAAGGGGTTCTCTGGAAACACCATATATTTT
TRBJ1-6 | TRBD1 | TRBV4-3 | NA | CASSQDRGTGIQALHF | TGCGCCAGCAGCCAAGACCGCGGGACAGGGATTCAAGCCCTCCACTTT
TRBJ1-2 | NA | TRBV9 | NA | CASSKEGGGYTF | TGTGCCAGCAGCAAGGAGGGAGGTGGCTACACCTTC
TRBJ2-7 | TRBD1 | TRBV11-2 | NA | CASSLAVDRGYEQYF | TGTGCCAGCAGCTTAGCCGTGGACAGGGGTTACGAGCAGTACTTC
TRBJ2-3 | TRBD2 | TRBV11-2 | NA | CASSFGGGADLTQYF | TGTGCCAGCAGCTTTGGCGGGGGGGCCGATTTAACGCAGTATTTT
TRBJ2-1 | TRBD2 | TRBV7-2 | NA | CASSLLPSGTSGEQFF | TGTGCCAGCAGCTTACTCCCGTCCGGGACTAGCGGTGAGCAGTTCTTC
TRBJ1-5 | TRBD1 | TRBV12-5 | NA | CASGGTDDSNQPQHF | TGTGCTAGTGGGGGGACAGATGATAGCAATCAGCCCCAGCATTTT
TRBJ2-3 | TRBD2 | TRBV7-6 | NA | CASSTAPGLAKGTQYF | TGTGCCAGCAGCACGGCTCCGGGACTAGCGAAGGGTACGCAGTATTTT
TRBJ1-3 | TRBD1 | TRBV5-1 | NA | CASSAGQGNTIYF | TGCGCCAGCAGCGCCGGACAGGGCAACACCATATATTTT
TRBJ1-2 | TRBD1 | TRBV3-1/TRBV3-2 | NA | CASSPGTANYGYTF | TGTGCCAGCAGCCCCGGGACAGCCAACTATGGCTACACCTTC
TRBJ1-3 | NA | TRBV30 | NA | CAWRETEGLTSGNTIYF | TGTGCCTGGAGGGAAACAGAGGGACTGACCTCTGGAAACACCATATATTTT
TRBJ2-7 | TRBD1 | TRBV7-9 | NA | CASSLTPVGQGGPYEQYF | TGTGCCAGCAGCTTAACGCCCGTGGGACAGGGAGGGCCCTACGAGCAGTACTTC
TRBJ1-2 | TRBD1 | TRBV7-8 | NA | CASSLAMGTGGYTF | TGTGCCAGCAGCTTAGCAATGGGGACAGGTGGCTACACCTTC
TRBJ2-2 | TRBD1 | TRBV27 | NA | CASSFRTGGPIGELFF | TGTGCCAGCAGTTTTAGGACAGGGGGCCCTATCGGGGAGCTGTTTTTT
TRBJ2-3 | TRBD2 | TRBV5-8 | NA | CASSFTSGATDTQYF | TGTGCCAGCAGCTTCACTAGCGGGGCCACAGATACGCAGTATTTT
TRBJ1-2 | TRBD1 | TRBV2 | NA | CASSEEFWTGYGYTF | TGTGCCAGCAGTGAAGAATTCTGGACAGGGTATGGCTACACCTTC
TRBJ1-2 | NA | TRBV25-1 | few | CASSEYTGLGYTF | TGTGCCAGCAGTGAATACACAGGGTTGGGCTACACCTTC
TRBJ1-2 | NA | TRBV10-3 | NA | CAISDWGHGYTF | TGTGCCATCAGTGATTGGGGCCATGGCTACACCTTC
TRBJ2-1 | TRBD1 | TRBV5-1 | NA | CASSLAQGANEQFF | TGCGCCAGCAGCTTGGCCCAGGGGGCTAACGAGCAGTTCTTC
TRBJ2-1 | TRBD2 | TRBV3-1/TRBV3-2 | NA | CASSQHPLAGGPYEQFF | TGTGCCAGCAGCCAACACCCCCTAGCGGGGGGGCCATATGAGCAGTTCTTC
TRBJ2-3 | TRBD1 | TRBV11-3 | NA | CASSLDGQGVNTQYF | TGTGCCAGCAGCTTAGACGGACAGGGGGTGAATACGCAGTATTTT
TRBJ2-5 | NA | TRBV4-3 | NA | CASSQESVIRETQYF | TGCGCCAGCAGCCAAGAATCAGTTATACGAGAGACCCAGTACTTC
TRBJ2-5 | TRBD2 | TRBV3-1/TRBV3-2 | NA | CASSQAVAGGWETQYF | TGTGCCAGCAGCCAAGCGGTAGCGGGGGGGTGGGAGACCCAGTACTTC
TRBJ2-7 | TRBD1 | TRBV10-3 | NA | CAISDYQQGNPYEQYF | TGTGCCATCAGTGATTATCAACAGGGGAACCCCTACGAGCAGTACTTC
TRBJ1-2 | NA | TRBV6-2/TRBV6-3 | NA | CASSYLGAHGYTF | TGTGCCAGCAGTTACTTGGGGGCGCATGGCTACACCTTC
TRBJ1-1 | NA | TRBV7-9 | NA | CASSSPVDGEAFF | TGTGCCAGCAGCTCCCCCGTCGACGGGGAGGCTTTCTTT
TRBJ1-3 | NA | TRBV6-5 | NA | CASSPAGSPGNTIYF | TGTGCCAGCAGCCCCGCGGGGTCCCCTGGAAACACCATATATTTT
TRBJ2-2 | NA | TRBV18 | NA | CASSPILNTGELFF | TGTGCCAGCTCGCCTATTTTAAACACCGGGGAGCTGTTTTTT
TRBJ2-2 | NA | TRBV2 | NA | CASSDLGTPNTGELFF | TGTGCCAGCAGTGACCTCGGGACACCCAACACCGGGGAGCTGTTTTTT
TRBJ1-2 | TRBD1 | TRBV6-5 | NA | CASSSGTGFLYGYTF | TGTGCCAGCAGTTCGGGGACAGGGTTTCTCTATGGCTACACCTTC
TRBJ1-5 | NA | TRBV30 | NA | CAWSVESDQPQHF | TGTGCCTGGAGTGTAGAAAGCGATCAGCCCCAGCATTTT
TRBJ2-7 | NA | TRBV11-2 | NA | CASSSSRDTSSYEQYF | TGTGCCAGCAGCTCTTCCCGGGACACGAGCTCCTACGAGCAGTACTTC
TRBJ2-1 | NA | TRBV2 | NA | CASSLDRTPYNEQFF | TGTGCCAGCAGTTTAGACAGGACCCCCTACAATGAGCAGTTCTTC
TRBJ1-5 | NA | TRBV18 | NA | CASSPSILHSNQPQHF | TGTGCCAGCTCACCTTCCATATTACATAGCAATCAGCCCCAGCATTTT
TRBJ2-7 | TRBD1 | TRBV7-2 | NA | CASSPRQGGGSYEQYF | TGTGCCAGCAGCCCCAGACAGGGGGGGGGCTCCTACGAGCAGTACTTC
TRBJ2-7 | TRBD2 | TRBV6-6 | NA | CASSYLGLAGAEEQYF | TGTGCCAGCAGTTACCTGGGACTAGCGGGAGCCGAGGAGCAGTACTTC
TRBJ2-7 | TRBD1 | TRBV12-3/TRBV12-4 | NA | CASRGQGAYEQYF | TGTGCCAGCAGGGGACAGGGGGCGTACGAGCAGTACTTC
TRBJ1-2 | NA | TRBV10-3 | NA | CAISGTGGFDYGYTF | TGTGCCATCAGTGGGACGGGGGGCTTCGACTATGGCTACACCTTC
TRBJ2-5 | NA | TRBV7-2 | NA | CASSLLSETQYF | TGTGCCAGCAGCTTACTTTCGGAGACCCAGTACTTC
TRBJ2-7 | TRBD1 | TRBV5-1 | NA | CASSLGGDRGLNEQYF | TGCGCCAGCAGCTTGGGAGGGGACAGGGGGCTCAACGAGCAGTACTTC
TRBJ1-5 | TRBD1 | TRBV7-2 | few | CASSSRQGDQPQHF | TGTGCCAGCAGCTCTCGACAGGGAGATCAGCCCCAGCATTTT
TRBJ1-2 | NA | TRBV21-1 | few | CASSRVPGQGYGYTF | TGTGCCAGCAGCCGTGTCCCGGGACAGGGTTATGGCTACACCTTC
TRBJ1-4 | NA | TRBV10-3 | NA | CAISEMWQGGGEKLFF | TGTGCCATCAGTGAGATGTGGCAGGGCGGCGGTGAAAAACTGTTTTTT
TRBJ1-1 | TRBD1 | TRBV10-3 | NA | CAIRGQANTEAFF | TGTGCCATCAGAGGACAGGCGAACACTGAAGCTTTCTTT